This entry lists 7 T cell receptor beta chains sequenced from one sample in a study of T-cell memory formation after mild COVID-19. TCRdb redid the calling of the 5' RACE reads with MiXCR, one entry per CDR3 protein. This sample has roughly 250,000 distinct CDR3 sequences; approximately 16% occur once, and the top ten carry approximately 3.5%. Sequenced: PBMCs or a T cell subset sorted from them (not recorded which). All receptors come from a man between 18 and 29 years old who had mild COVID-19 (a few samples of this study predate the infection). Cell type and time point are not known.

This rearrangement joins TRBV7-8 to TRBJ1-3, with no clear D. V was clipped by 1 base and J by 0 bases, with 10 bases between them. The CDR3 loop spans 16 amino acids. Looked up from germline, CDR1 is SGHVS and CDR2 is FQNEAQ. The CDR3: CASSLVPRSSGNTIYF. The CDR3 nucleotides read TGTGCCAGCAGCTTAGTGCCCAGGAGCTCTGGAAACACCATATATTTT.

This clonotype turned up a few times. V and J are TRBV13 and TRBJ2-5; no clear D. The V gene's germline CDR1 is PRHDT and CDR2 FYEKMQ (reference sequence). V lost 5 bases and J 1 base, leaving 11 bases between the germline ends. The CDR3 is made up of 14 amino acids. CDR3 residues: CASSRRTSQETQYF. In nucleotides, the CDR3 is TGTGCCAGCAGCAGAAGGACGAGCCAAGAGACCCAGTACTTC.

The chain links TRBV6-2 or TRBV6-3 to TRBJ2-7; the D gene is possibly TRBD2 (6 bases). The CDR3 is 14 amino acids. From germline, CDR1 is MNHEY and CDR2 SVGEGT. Deletions cut 2 bases from V and 6 bases from J, with 14 bases between. The CDR3 nucleotides are TGTGCCAGCAGTTACGAGACTAGTGGGGGCGAGCAGTACGTC. Translation: CASSYETSGGEQYV.

This sequence joins TRBV7-9 and TRBJ2-3, with TRBD2 matching over 7 bases. The CDR3 consists of 15 residues. V shed 5 bases, J shed 1 base, and the junction held 6 bases outside the gene matches. The germline CDR1 and CDR2 sequences are SEHNR and FQNEAQ (reference sequence). This chain's CDR3 is CASSPTSVGTDTQYF. CDR3 in DNA: TGTGCCAGCAGCCCTACTAGCGTCGGCACAGATACGCAGTATTTT.

CDR3 sequence (DNA): TGTGCCAGCAGCTCGGACAGGGGCACTGAAGCTTTCTTT. Protein product: CASSSDRGTEAFF. This chain uses TRBV7-2 with TRBJ1-1; 9 nucleotides agree with TRBD1. After removal of 4 bases from V and 4 bases from J, the junction contained 1 base not matched to a gene. The germline V gene has CDR1 SGHTA and CDR2 FQGNSA. The CDR3 has 13 residues.

This clonotype was counted at least ten times. The V and J genes are TRBV7-2 and TRBJ1-4; no firm D call. The germline V gene encodes CDR1 SGHTA and CDR2 FQGNSA. The CDR3 has 16 residues. Trimming took 5 bases from V and 0 from J, leaving 13 bases between them. CDR3 coding DNA: TGTGCCAGCAGCCCCCGGCCGTACGCAACTAATGAAAAACTGTTTTTT. Residues: CASSPRPYATNEKLFF.

The genes are TRBV13 and TRBJ2-7; 13 bases are shared with TRBD2. The CDR3 totals 16 residues. J lost 3 bases, V lost 4 bases, and 6 bases had no gene match. Germline assignment: CDR1 PRHDT and CDR2 FYEKMQ (reference sequence). The CDR3 DNA reads as TGTGCCAGCAGCTCACGACTAGCGGGGGGCCTCTACGAGCAGTACTTC. It encodes CASSSRLAGGLYEQYF. Using reference TRBV13 and TRBJ2-7 for the parts outside the CDR3, the full variable domain is AAGVIQSPRHLIKEKRETATLKCYPIPRHDTVYWYQQGPGQDPQFLISFYEKMQSDKGSIPDRFSAQQFSDYHSELNMSSLELGDSALYFCASSSRLAGGLYEQYFGPGTRLTVT.